This TCR beta chain was recorded in a study of cytomegalovirus exposure and HLA in healthy donors. Overall study context: In an early release, HLA-typed donors contributed about 79 million unique TCR sequences.

Regarding this clone: What it recognizes is unknown.

General study results and limits: Another analysis was done later, and it associated 15,000 or so TCR beta sequences with HLA alleles at 0.05 false discovery rate. A list of 150 to 200 TCR beta chains associated with cytomegalovirus was given. In a later analysis, donors in an Asian-associated ancestry cluster reportedly had fewer N-insertions in productive TCRs than the cohort mean.

Both 60 Vbeta primers and 13 Jbeta primers went into the PCR. Measured with immunoSEQ multiplex PCR; TCRdb has only the in-frame clones, and not every one. Altogether about 160,000 clones are present, roughly 82% being singletons, with the ten largest covering roughly 10%. Germline-derived CDR1 and CDR2 are ENHRY and SYGVKD. V lost 6 bases and J lost 7; bases outside the gene matches: 6. The CDR3 length is 13 residues. What was sequenced was PBMCs. The TCR was taken from a man aged 50 to 59 in good health and CMV-seropositive. This chain connects TRBV10-3 to TRBJ2-3, with 8 bases matching TRBD1. The CDR3, as DNA: TGTGCCATCAGGCCAGGGGGCTCGAATACGCAGTATTTT. Encoded protein: CAIRPGGSNTQYF.